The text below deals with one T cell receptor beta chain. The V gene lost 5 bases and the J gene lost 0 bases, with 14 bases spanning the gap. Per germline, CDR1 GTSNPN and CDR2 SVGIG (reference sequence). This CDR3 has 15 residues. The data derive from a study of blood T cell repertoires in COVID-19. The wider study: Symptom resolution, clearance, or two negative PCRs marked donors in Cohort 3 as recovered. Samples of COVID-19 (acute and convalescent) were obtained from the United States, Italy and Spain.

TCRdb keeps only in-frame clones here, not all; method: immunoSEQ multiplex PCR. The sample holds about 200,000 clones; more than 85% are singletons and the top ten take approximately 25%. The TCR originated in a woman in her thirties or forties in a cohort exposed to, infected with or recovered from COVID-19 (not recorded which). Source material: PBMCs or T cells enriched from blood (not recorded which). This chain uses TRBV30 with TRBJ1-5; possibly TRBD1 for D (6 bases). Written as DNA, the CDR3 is TGTGCCTGGGGTCCCGGGACACATAGCAATCAGCCCCAGCATTTT. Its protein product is CAWGPGTHSNQPQHF.